Listed below are T cell receptor beta chains from one sample, sequenced in a study of Tregs in tolerant kidney transplant recipients. Profiling relied on immunoSEQ multiplex PCR, and the TCRdb table lists in-frame clones only, not all of them. The table has around 86,000 clones, more than 85% seen once. The material sequenced was CD4+ T cells from blood (PBMCs), taken 24 months after the transplant. Every receptor here comes from a human patient who received a combined kidney and bone marrow transplant. Some T cells here may be from the graft donor. Each CDR3 is given without its conserved first and last residue.

V gene,CDR3 protein
TRBV19,ASSLAGGWAGELF
TRBV7-2,ASSLNGRGAETQY
TRBV4-2,ASSQDRNEAGELF
TRBV7-2,ASSTPGLPYEQY
TRBV6-1,ASSDFGAYEQY
TRBV30,AWSGGTSKNTDTQY
TRBV12-5,ASGLLSSGNTIY
TRBV6-1,ASRRGQGDEKLF
TRBV9,ASSVAPSGSYEQY
TRBV5-4,ASSGGQVYTDTQY
TRBV18,ASSPPGQANYGYT